One sample yielded the 24 T cell receptor beta chains listed below, sequenced in a study of blood T cell repertoires in COVID-19. Sequenced by immunoSEQ multiplex PCR; TCRdb stores in-frame clones only, minus some. The data contain 60,000 to 85,000 clones, 65% to 85% of them singletons. Sequencing used peripheral blood. The receptors were sampled from a woman in her sixties or seventies with acute or convalescent COVID-19.

The CDR3 reads CASSKQGSFIHEQYF. DNA of the CDR3: TGTGCCAGCAGTAAACAGGGGTCTTTTATCCACGAGCAGTACTTC. This chain joins TRBV6-5 and TRBJ2-7, with 7 bases fitting TRBD1. The CDR3 loop spans 15 amino acids. The junction had 12 bases not matched to a gene; V was cut back by 5 bases and J by 5 bases. Germline CDR1 reads MNHEY; CDR2 reads SVGAGI.

The V call is TRBV5-6, the J call TRBJ2-7; D ambiguous. The CDR3 runs 13 residues. V shed 0 bases and J shed 7 bases, with 11 bases lying between them. Germline CDR1 reads SGHDT; CDR2 reads YYEEEE. CDR3 loop: CASSLERSGEQYV. Written as DNA, the CDR3 is TGTGCCAGCAGCTTGGAGAGGTCCGGGGAGCAGTACGTC.

CDR3: CASSLSSDTDTQYF. The CDR3 DNA follows: TGTGCCAGCAGCTTATCCTCAGATACAGATACGCAGTATTTT. The V gene is TRBV7-8, the J gene TRBJ2-3; D gene uncertain. This CDR3 has 14 amino acids. Between the trimmed V and J ends, which lost 2 bases and 3 bases, there was a span of 9 bases. In germline, CDR1 is SGHVS, CDR2 FQNEAQ.

The chain couples TRBV6-5 to TRBJ1-5, with 7 bases matching TRBD1. Germline-derived CDR1 and CDR2 are MNHEY and SVGAGI. V lost 4 bases, J lost 2 bases, and 5 bases stayed unmatched. The CDR3 has 15 residues. The CDR3 bases are TGTGCCAGCAGTTCCACAGGGGAACGCAATCAGCCCCAGCATTTT. The encoded protein is CASSSTGERNQPQHF.

The chain employs TRBV6-5 and TRBJ1-4; D unresolved. The germline V and J ends were trimmed by 7 bases and 12 bases, with 12 bases remaining between them. Germline CDR1 is MNHEY and CDR2 is SVGAGI. The CDR3 has 11 residues. The CDR3 spells CASTLWSQLFF. The CDR3, as DNA: TGTGCCAGCACCCTCTGGAGCCAACTGTTTTTT.

The chain joins TRBV7-9 to TRBJ2-7; no reliable D call. Looked up from germline, CDR1 is SEHNR and CDR2 is FQNEAQ (reference sequence). CDR3 length: 13 residues. The germline V and J ends were trimmed by 2 bases and 4 bases, with 9 bases remaining between them. This chain's CDR3 is CASSLSHFYEQYF. CDR3 bases: TGTGCCAGCAGCTTAAGCCATTTTTACGAGCAGTACTTC.

This chain connects TRBV5-1 to TRBJ1-1; a possible D gene is TRBD1 (6 bases). Trimming shortened V by 4 bases and J by 2 bases, and 12 bases separated the two germline ends. From germline, CDR1 is SGHRS and CDR2 YFSETQ. The CDR3 extends over 14 amino acids. Here the CDR3 reads CASSPGQFNTEAFF. CDR3 sequence (DNA): TGCGCCAGCAGCCCCGGACAGTTTAACACTGAAGCTTTCTTT.

This rearrangement joins TRBV6-5 to TRBJ1-1; no firm D call. Germline CDR1 is MNHEY and CDR2 is SVGAGI. This CDR3 is built from 15 residues. V gave up 5 bases and J gave up 0 bases, with 13 bases separating them. CDR3 nucleotide sequence: TGTGCCAGCAGTCGCAACAGTCACATGAACACTGAAGCTTTCTTT. Protein: CASSRNSHMNTEAFF.

The V gene is TRBV24-1, the J gene TRBJ2-7, with D possibly TRBD1 on 6 matching bases. CDR1 KGHDR and CDR2 SFDVKD come from the germline V gene. Between the trimmed V and J ends, which lost 7 bases and 3 bases, there was a span of 12 bases. CDR3 length equals 13 residues. The CDR3, as DNA: TGTGCCACCAGCGGTCCAGGGGACTACGAGCAGTACTTC. This gives the protein CATSGPGDYEQYF.

V usage is TRBV11-3 and J usage is TRBJ2-3; 11 bases match TRBD1. The CDR3 contains 16 residues. V gave up 5 bases and J gave up 0 bases; unmatched junction bases: 4. Per germline, CDR1 SGHNT and CDR2 YENEEA. The CDR3, as DNA: TGTGCCAGCAGCCCCGGGACAGGGGGTAGCACAGATACGCAGTATTTT. The encoded protein is CASSPGTGGSTDTQYF.

The V gene is TRBV19, the J gene TRBJ1-1; 9 bases line up with TRBD1. Germline values: CDR1 LNHDA, CDR2 SQIVND (reference sequence). CDR3 length equals 15 residues. V lost 1 base to trimming and J lost 6 bases; unmatched junction nucleotides: 6. The CDR3 is CASSIGTGVSSEAFF. CDR3 coding DNA: TGTGCCAGTAGTATAGGGACAGGGGTCTCCTCTGAAGCTTTCTTT.

The J gene is TRBJ1-2, the V gene TRBV18; TRBD1 agrees at 7 bases. The CDR3 runs to 15 residues. Unmatched junction bases numbered 14, after V lost 2 bases and J lost 11 bases. Germline CDR1 and CDR2: KGHSH and LQKENI. The CDR3 DNA reads as TGTGCCAGCTCACCATTACTTGGACAGGCCCTTTTATACACCTTC. It encodes CASSPLLGQALLYTF.

The genes are TRBV3-1 (or the pseudogene TRBV3-2) and TRBJ2-5, with TRBD2 matching 14 bases. The CDR3 loop spans 16 amino acids. V lost 4 bases and J lost 2; bases outside the gene matches: 3. Germline assignment: CDR1 LGHDT and CDR2 YNNKEL (reference sequence). The CDR3 protein is CASSRGLAGGQETQYF. The DNA of the CDR3 is TGTGCCAGCAGCCGAGGACTAGCGGGGGGACAAGAGACCCAGTACTTC.

The genes are TRBV5-1 and TRBJ1-1, with 9 bases aligning to TRBD1. CDR1 is SGHRS, CDR2 YFSETQ, per germline. V shed 3 bases and J 0 bases; nucleotides not matched to a gene: 6. This CDR3 comprises 16 residues. The CDR3 here is CASSWGTGNMNTEAFF. CDR3 bases: TGCGCCAGCAGCTGGGGGACAGGGAACATGAACACTGAAGCTTTCTTT. Full variable domain (remainder filled in from reference TRBV5-1 and TRBJ1-1): KAGVTQTPRYLIKTRGQQVTLSCSPISGHRSVSWYQQTPGQGLQFLFEYFSETQRNKGNFPGRFSGRQFSNSRSEMNVSTLELGDSALYLCASSWGTGNMNTEAFFGQGTRLTVV.

This clone was observed once. V and J are TRBV4-1 and TRBJ1-4, with TRBD1 matching 7 bases. This CDR3 is built from 15 residues. The J segment lost 8 bases and the V segment lost 4 bases, leaving 10 bases of the junction unmatched. Germline loops: CDR1 MGHRA, CDR2 YSYEKL. The CDR3 DNA reads as TGCGCCAGCAGCCCCCCCCGACAGGGTAACGAAAAACTGTTTTTT. Protein sequence: CASSPPRQGNEKLFF.

The rearrangement links TRBV21-1 to TRBJ1-1; TRBD1 is taken as the D call from the table, unchecked against the DNA. TRBV21-1 is a pseudogene locus. The CDR3 loop spans 15 amino acids. The CDR3, as DNA: TGTGCCAGCAGAACAGAACAGGTTTCTCACACTGAAGCTTTCTTT. This sequence encodes CASRTEQVSHTEAFF.

The rearrangement uses TRBV10-3 and TRBJ2-7; weak D call: TRBD1 (5 bases). Germline V gene sequence: CDR1 ENHRY, CDR2 SYGVKD. With 2 bases removed from V and 0 bases from J, the gap between germline ends came to 8 bases. The CDR3 runs 14 residues. The CDR3 region is CAISERDSSYEQYF. The CDR3 nucleotides are TGTGCCATCAGTGAGCGAGACAGCTCCTACGAGCAGTACTTC.

V gene TRBV5-1 combines with J gene TRBJ1-4; unclear D gene. Trimming left V 6 bases short and J 4 bases short, with 16 bases between. Per the germline V gene, CDR1 is SGHRS and CDR2 is YFSETQ. The CDR3 has 15 amino acids. The CDR3 is CASNLAGKVNEKLFF. The CDR3 DNA reads TGCGCCAGCAATCTTGCGGGCAAAGTTAATGAAAAACTGTTTTTT.

This clone was seen just once. The V gene is TRBV11-2, the J gene TRBJ2-5; 8 nucleotides line up with TRBD1. With 5 bases clipped from V and 3 bases from J, the junction kept 8 bases outside the gene matches. The germline gives CDR1 SGHAT, CDR2 FQNNGV. This CDR3 spans 15 amino acids. The CDR3 region has the DNA TGTGCCAGCAGCCCCCGGCAGGGGGCCAAAGAGACCCAGTACTTC. Protein: CASSPRQGAKETQYF.

In this sample, this clone turned up a few times. The chain joins TRBV18 to TRBJ2-3, with D perhaps matching TRBD2 (6 bases). The CDR3 extends over 14 amino acids. Trimming stripped 4 bases from V and 4 bases from J, with 12 bases between. CDR1 KGHSH and CDR2 LQKENI come from the germline V gene. The CDR3 DNA sequence: TGTGCCAGCTCACAAAACTCGGGGGCAGATACGCAGTATTTT. Its protein is CASSQNSGADTQYF.

The chain couples TRBV19 to TRBJ1-2, with D possibly TRBD1 on 6 matching bases. This CDR3 spans 14 amino acids. Between the trimmed V and J ends, which lost 5 bases and 4 bases, there was a span of 14 bases. Germline assignment: CDR1 LNHDA and CDR2 SQIVND (reference sequence). The CDR3 nucleotides are TGTGCCAGTAGTCCAGCAGGGGCTCGCTATGGCTACACCTTC. As protein: CASSPAGARYGYTF.

This chain joins TRBV18 and TRBJ2-1; D perhaps matches TRBD1 (6 bases). This CDR3 is 13 amino acids long. Trimming cost V 6 bases and J 5 bases, with 11 bases left between them. The germline CDR1 and CDR2 sequences are KGHSH and LQKENI. The CDR3 coding sequence is TGTGCCAGCTCGCCCCGACAGGACAATGAGCAGTTCTTC. Protein: CASSPRQDNEQFF.

This clone has more than one count but fewer than ten. The chain couples TRBV28 to TRBJ2-7; D may be TRBD2 (6 bases). The CDR3 loop spans 13 amino acids. Trimming stripped 8 bases from V and 4 bases from J, with 15 bases between. Per germline, CDR1 MDHEN and CDR2 SYDVKM. The CDR3 sequence: CASGGASRYEQYF. CDR3 sequence (DNA): TGTGCCAGCGGAGGGGCTTCGAGGTACGAGCAGTACTTC.

The chain is built from TRBV5-1 and TRBJ2-5; 7 positions match TRBD1. This CDR3 spans 15 amino acids. Per the germline V gene, CDR1 is SGHRS and CDR2 is YFSETQ. V lost 4 bases, J lost 1 base, and 7 bases stayed unmatched. The CDR3 DNA reads as TGCGCCAGCAGCCCTAGACAGGGATTCCAAGAGACCCAGTACTTC. As protein: CASSPRQGFQETQYF.